The 22 T cell receptor beta chains presented below share a single source sample, sequenced in a study of T cell repertoires in cytomegalovirus infection. Antigens for these TCRs are unknown. TCRdb independently ran MiXCR on the reads; one entry per CDR3 protein. In the table there are 830,000 or so distinct CDR3 sequences, about 30% of which are singletons. Sequenced material: cultured CD8+ T cells from PBMCs, taken from culture after CMV antigen stimulation. The receptors were gathered from a human donor in good health (CMV status not recorded). Some clones in this sample may be carry-over from other donors' samples.

The chain links TRBV6-1 to TRBJ2-1, with 9 bases matching TRBD2. Germline-derived CDR1 and CDR2 are MNHNS and SASEGT. The CDR3 has 16 residues. With 4 bases clipped from V and 5 bases from J, the junction kept 9 bases outside the gene matches. CDR3 nucleotide sequence: TGTGCCAGCAGTGTTCGGCTAGCGGGGAATCACAATGAGCAGTTCTTC. Translation gives CASSVRLAGNHNEQFF.

The gene calls are TRBV6-2 or TRBV6-3 and TRBJ2-1; 12 nucleotides line up with TRBD2. This CDR3 comprises 17 residues. Unmatched junction bases numbered 10, after V lost 6 bases and J lost 4 bases. Germline lookup yields CDR1 MNHEY and CDR2 SVGEGT. CDR3 DNA: TGTGCCAGCAGCCTACTAGCGGGGGGCCGCCAATACAATGAGCAGTTCTTC. Its translation: CASSLLAGGRQYNEQFF.

The J gene is TRBJ1-2, the V gene TRBV7-6; D might be TRBD1 (6 bases). This CDR3 comprises 12 residues. Trimming took 7 bases from V and 3 from J, leaving 9 bases between them. The germline gives CDR1 SGHVS, CDR2 FNYEAQ. The CDR3, as DNA: TGTGCCAGCACCCACAGGGACTATGGCTACACCTTC. This translates into CASTHRDYGYTF.

The rearrangement links TRBV10-3 to TRBJ2-5, with 7 bases identical to TRBD2. V lost 7 bases to trimming and J lost 1 base; unmatched junction nucleotides: 3. Germline CDR1 reads ENHRY; CDR2 reads SYGVKD. The CDR3 sequence is 13 residues long. CDR3 DNA sequence: TGTGCCATCACGGGGGGTACCCAAGAGACCCAGTACTTC. As protein: CAITGGTQETQYF.

This clonotype came up a few times. This chain uses TRBV13 with TRBJ2-1; maybe TRBD2 (6 bases). This CDR3 has 15 amino acids. V was trimmed by 6 bases and J by 4 bases, leaving 16 bases between them. Germline CDR1 and CDR2: PRHDT and FYEKMQ (reference sequence). The CDR3 reads CASSPGPGAYNEQFF. The CDR3 bases are TGTGCCAGCAGTCCGGGCCCGGGAGCGTACAATGAGCAGTTCTTC.

As for this clonotype: One end of the junction fails to match germline, which may point to a read error. The V gene is TRBV7-7, the J gene TRBJ2-2, with a weak D call TRBD2 (5 bases). Germline-derived CDR1 and CDR2 are SSHAT and FNYEAQ (reference sequence). CDR3 size: 16 residues. CDR3 residues: CASSDRRGHGLGELFF. The CDR3, as DNA: TGTGCTAGCAGCGACCGCCGGGGTCATGGTCTCGGGGAGCTGTTTTTT.

This clonotype was found a few times. The CDR3 nucleotides read TGTGCCAGCAGCTTTCCGCGGAATGAAAAACTGTTTTTT. Encoded protein: CASSFPRNEKLFF. The V call is TRBV7-9, the J call TRBJ1-4; D ambiguous. Germline CDR1 reads SEHNR; CDR2 reads FQNEAQ (reference sequence). The CDR3 is 13 residues long. The V end lost 3 bases, the J end lost 5 bases, and 7 bases lay between the germline ends.

The chain is built from TRBV4-1 and TRBJ2-5; TRBD2 agrees at 10 bases. Germline trimming cut 0 bases from V and 1 base from J; bases unmatched to any gene: 5. This CDR3 has 17 residues. Germline lookup yields CDR1 MGHRA and CDR2 YSYEKL. The CDR3 loop is CASSQDPSGGAQETQYF. CDR3 nucleotide sequence: TGCGCCAGCAGCCAAGATCCGAGCGGGGGGGCCCAAGAGACCCAGTACTTC.

This clonotype was recorded only once. V usage is TRBV4-3 and J usage is TRBJ1-2; D uncertain. The CDR3 has 15 amino acids. Germline CDR1 LGHNA, CDR2 YSLEER. V dropped 0 bases and J dropped 4 bases, with 12 bases sitting between them. CDR3 nucleotide sequence: TGCGCCAGCAGCCAAGATCCCCGGGTAACCTATGGCTACACCTTC. Translating gives CASSQDPRVTYGYTF.

The CDR3 spells CASSSINRVVLNGYTF. As DNA, the CDR3 is TGTGCCAGCAGCTCCATCAACAGGGTTGTTTTGAACGGCTACACCTTC. The V call is TRBV7-9, the J call TRBJ1-2; TRBD1 might be the D (6 bases). Germline values: CDR1 SEHNR, CDR2 FQNEAQ (reference sequence). Trimming shortened V by 4 bases and J by 8 bases, and 23 bases separated the two germline ends. The CDR3 has 16 amino acids.

The V and J genes are TRBV7-6 and TRBJ1-1; the D is unclear. This CDR3 spans 16 amino acids. Trimming removed 1 base at V and 0 bases at J, with 12 bases between. The germline gives CDR1 SGHVS, CDR2 FNYEAQ. CDR3 protein: CASSLVGTQVNTEAFF. The CDR3 DNA follows: TGTGCCAGCAGCTTAGTCGGTACACAAGTGAACACTGAAGCTTTCTTT.

As DNA, the CDR3 is TGTGCCAGCACCCTCAACGGAGAAACAGAGCAGTACTTC. As protein: CASTLNGETEQYF. This sequence joins TRBV6-5 and TRBJ2-7; D ambiguous. The CDR3 is 13 amino acids. Germline V gene lookup returns CDR1 MNHEY and CDR2 SVGAGI. Trimming pared 7 bases from V and 7 bases from J, leaving 17 bases between.

The sample holds a few counts of this clonotype. This chain uses TRBV20-1 with TRBJ2-7, with TRBD1 matching over 7 bases. The CDR3 is 14 amino acids. Trimming at V came to 0 bases and at J to 4 bases, leaving 6 bases not matched to a gene. In germline, CDR1 is DFQATT, CDR2 SNEGSKA (reference sequence). CDR3 loop: CSARDRQGGYEQYF. Here the CDR3 DNA reads TGCAGTGCTAGAGACCGACAGGGTGGGTACGAGCAGTACTTC.

This clonotype was counted a few times. The DNA of the CDR3 is TGTGCCAGCAGCTACGGACAGGGTGATAGGAGCCCCCAGTTCTTC. This gives the protein CASSYGQGDRSPQFF. The genes are TRBV9 and TRBJ2-1; TRBD1 aligns across 8 bases. Unmatched junction bases numbered 16, after V lost 4 bases and J lost 13 bases. The germline CDR1 and CDR2 sequences are SGDLS and YYNGEE. This CDR3 has 15 residues.

In its sample, this clonotype was seen a few times. This chain links TRBV6-5 with TRBJ1-6, with 9 bases lining up with TRBD1. The CDR3 spans 16 residues. V trimming: 7 bases; J trimming: 9 bases; junction bases outside the gene matches: 13. Germline V gives CDR1 MNHEY, CDR2 SVGAGI. The DNA of the CDR3 is TGTGCCAGCACCCAAGGGGGACAGGGCCTCGGTTCACCCCTCCACTTT. Translation: CASTQGGQGLGSPLHF.

DNA for the CDR3: TGTGCCAGCAGTACTACCAGACAGGAGGGCGGGGAAAAACTGTTTTTT. Its protein is CASSTTRQEGGEKLFF. The gene calls are TRBV27 and TRBJ1-4; perhaps TRBD1 as D (6 bases). The CDR3 is 16 amino acids. The germline gives CDR1 MNHEY, CDR2 SMNVEV (reference sequence). Trimming left V 5 bases short and J 8 bases short, with 21 bases between.

This clonotype has at least ten counts. J is TRBJ1-2 and V is TRBV10-3; D is unclear. The CDR3 has 14 amino acids. CDR1 is ENHRY, CDR2 SYGVKD, per germline. The CDR3 region is CASALAGSGYGYTF. The DNA for the CDR3 is TGTGCATCCGCTTTGGCCGGCTCGGGCTATGGCTACACCTTC.

This clonotype showed up just a few times. The V and J genes are TRBV7-9 and TRBJ2-7, with unresolved D. The CDR3 totals 12 residues. CDR1 is SEHNR and CDR2 is FQNEAQ in the germline V gene (reference sequence). V was cut by 1 base and J by 5 bases, with 6 bases left in between. The DNA for the CDR3 is TGTGCCAGCAGCTTAGAGCGAGACGAGCAGTACGTC. As protein: CASSLERDEQYV.

This clonotype was recorded a few times. The rearrangement joins TRBV12-3 or TRBV12-4 to TRBJ2-7, with TRBD1 matching 10 bases. The trim removed 5 bases at V and 5 bases at J, leaving 9 bases unmatched. This CDR3 has 15 amino acids. The CDR3 protein is CASSRPETGGDEQYF. CDR3 sequence (DNA): TGTGCCAGCAGTCGGCCAGAGACAGGGGGCGACGAGCAGTACTTC.

This clonotype appeared many times. The chain recombines TRBV7-9 with TRBJ2-2; D may match TRBD1 or TRBD2 (5 bases each). V lost 5 bases, J lost 5 bases, and 15 bases lay in between. CDR3 length: 15 residues. Germline assignment: CDR1 SEHNR and CDR2 FQNEAQ (reference sequence). In DNA, the CDR3 is TGTGCCAGCAGCGCGGCTGGGGGAAGGACCGGGGAGCTGTTTTTT. Its protein product is CASSAAGGRTGELFF.

The chain has TRBV27 and TRBJ2-2, with 8 nucleotides matching TRBD1. V lost 10 bases and J lost 3; bases outside the gene matches: 1. The germline V gene encodes CDR1 MNHEY and CDR2 SMNVEV (reference sequence). The CDR3 runs to 12 residues. CDR3 DNA: TGTGCCACGGGACAGGACACCGGGGAGCTGTTTTTT. This codes for CATGQDTGELFF.

The chain joins TRBV7-9 to TRBJ1-6, with 7 bases identical to TRBD1. This CDR3 region has 16 residues. The germline V gene encodes CDR1 SEHNR and CDR2 FQNEAQ (reference sequence). With V trimmed by 5 bases and J by 7 bases, 11 bases remained unmatched. The chain's CDR3 is CASSPRVGQLNSPLHF. CDR3 bases: TGTGCCAGCAGCCCTCGGGTGGGACAGCTAAATTCACCCCTCCACTTT. The full variable domain, with the rest looked up from reference TRBV7-9 and TRBJ1-6, is DTGVSQNPRHKITKRGQNVTFRCDPISEHNRLYWYRQTLGQGPEFLTYFQNEAQLEKSRLLSDRFSAERPKGSFSTLEIQRTEQGDSAMYLCASSPRVGQLNSPLHFGNGTRLTVT.